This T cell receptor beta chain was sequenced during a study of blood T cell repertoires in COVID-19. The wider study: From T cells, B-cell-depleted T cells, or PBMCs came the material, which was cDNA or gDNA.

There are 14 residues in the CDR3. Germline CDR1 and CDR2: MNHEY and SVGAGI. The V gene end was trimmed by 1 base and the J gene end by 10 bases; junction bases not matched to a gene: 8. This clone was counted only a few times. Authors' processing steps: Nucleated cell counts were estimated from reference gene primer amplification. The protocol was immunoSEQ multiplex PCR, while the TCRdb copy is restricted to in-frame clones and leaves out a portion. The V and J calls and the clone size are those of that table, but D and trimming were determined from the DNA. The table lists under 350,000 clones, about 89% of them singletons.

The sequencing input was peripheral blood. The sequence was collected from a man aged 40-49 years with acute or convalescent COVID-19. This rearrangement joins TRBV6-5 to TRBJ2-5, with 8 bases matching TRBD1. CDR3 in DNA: TGTGCCAGCAGTTACTTCGGACAGGGCTACGGCCAGTACTTC. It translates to CASSYFGQGYGQYF.